The sequence of this T cell receptor beta chain was determined in a study of blood T cell repertoires in COVID-19. Study context: Samples of COVID-19 (acute and convalescent) were obtained from the United States, Italy and Spain. In each case, the material was cDNA or gDNA derived from T cells, B-cell-depleted T cells, or PBMCs.

As handled by the study authors: Reference gene primers were amplified, and this amplification served to estimate nucleated cell counts. Clones were sequenced by immunoSEQ multiplex PCR, and TCRdb holds only the in-frame ones, with some missing. V, J and clone size reflect that table, while D and trimming were determined from the DNA. This sample has about 190,000 clones; around 90% occur once, and the top ten carry less than 3.5%. The ends were cut back, 5 bases at V and 4 bases at J, with 14 bases in the middle. Germline lookup yields CDR1 SGHTA and CDR2 FQGNSA. CDR3 length equals 14 residues. The sequenced material came from peripheral blood. The clonotype originates from a man aged 40-49 years with active or convalescent COVID-19. The genes are TRBV7-2 and TRBJ1-2; D is possibly TRBD1 (5 bases). CDR3 amino acids: CASSTRESPYGYTF. As DNA, the CDR3 is TGTGCCAGCAGCACCAGGGAAAGCCCCTATGGCTACACCTTC.